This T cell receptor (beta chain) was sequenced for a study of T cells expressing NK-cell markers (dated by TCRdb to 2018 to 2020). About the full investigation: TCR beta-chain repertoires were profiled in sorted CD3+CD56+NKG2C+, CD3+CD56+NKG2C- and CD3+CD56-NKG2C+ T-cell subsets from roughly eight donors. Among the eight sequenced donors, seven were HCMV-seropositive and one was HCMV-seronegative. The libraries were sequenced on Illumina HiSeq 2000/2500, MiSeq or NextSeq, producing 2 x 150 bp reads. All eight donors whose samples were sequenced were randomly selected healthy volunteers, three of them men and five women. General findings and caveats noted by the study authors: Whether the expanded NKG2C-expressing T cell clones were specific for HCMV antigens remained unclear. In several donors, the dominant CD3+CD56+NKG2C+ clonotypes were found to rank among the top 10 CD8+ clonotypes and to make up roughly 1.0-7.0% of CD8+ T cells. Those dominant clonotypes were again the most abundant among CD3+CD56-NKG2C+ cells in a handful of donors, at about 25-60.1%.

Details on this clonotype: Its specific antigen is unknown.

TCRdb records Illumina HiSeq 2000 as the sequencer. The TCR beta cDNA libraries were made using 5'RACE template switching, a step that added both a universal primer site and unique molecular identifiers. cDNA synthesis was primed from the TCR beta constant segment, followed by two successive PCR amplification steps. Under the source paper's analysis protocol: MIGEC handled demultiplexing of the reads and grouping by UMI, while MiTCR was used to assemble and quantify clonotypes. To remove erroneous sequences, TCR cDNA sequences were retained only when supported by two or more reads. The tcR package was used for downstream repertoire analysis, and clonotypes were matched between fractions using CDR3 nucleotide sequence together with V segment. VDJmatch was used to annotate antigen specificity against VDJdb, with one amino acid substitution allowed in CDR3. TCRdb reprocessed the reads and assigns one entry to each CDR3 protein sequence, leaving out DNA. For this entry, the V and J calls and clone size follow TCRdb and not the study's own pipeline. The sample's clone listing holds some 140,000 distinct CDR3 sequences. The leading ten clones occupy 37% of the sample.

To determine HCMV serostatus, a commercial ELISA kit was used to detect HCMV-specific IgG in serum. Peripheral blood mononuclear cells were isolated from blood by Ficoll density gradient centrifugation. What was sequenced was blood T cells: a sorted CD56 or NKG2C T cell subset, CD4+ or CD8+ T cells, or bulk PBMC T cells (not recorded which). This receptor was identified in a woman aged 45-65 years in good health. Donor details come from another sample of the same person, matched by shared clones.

CDR3 sequence: CASSTITGASGKLFF. The V gene is TRBV2 and the J gene is TRBJ1-4. As encoded in the germline V gene, CDR1 is SNHLY while CDR2 is FYNNEI. The CDR3, cysteine through phenylalanine, is 15 amino acids long. DNA is not on record.